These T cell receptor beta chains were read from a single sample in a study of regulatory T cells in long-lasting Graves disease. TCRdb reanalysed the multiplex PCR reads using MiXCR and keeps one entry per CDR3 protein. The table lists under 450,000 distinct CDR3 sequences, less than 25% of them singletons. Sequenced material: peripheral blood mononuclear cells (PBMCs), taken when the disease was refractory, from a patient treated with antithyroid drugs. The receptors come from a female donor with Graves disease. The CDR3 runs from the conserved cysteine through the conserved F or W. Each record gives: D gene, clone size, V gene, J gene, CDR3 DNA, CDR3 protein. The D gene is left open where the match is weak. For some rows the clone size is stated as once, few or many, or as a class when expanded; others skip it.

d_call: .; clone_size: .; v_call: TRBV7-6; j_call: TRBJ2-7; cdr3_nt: TGTGCCAGCAGCCCTATGGACTACTACGAGCAGTACTTC; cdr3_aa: CASSPMDYYEQYF
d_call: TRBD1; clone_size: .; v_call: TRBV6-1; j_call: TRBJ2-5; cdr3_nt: TGTGCCAGCGCAAACCCAGGGACAGCAAGAGATACCCAGTACTTC; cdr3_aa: CASANPGTARDTQYF
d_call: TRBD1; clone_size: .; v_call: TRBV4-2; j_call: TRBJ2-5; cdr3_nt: TGTGCCAGCAGCCAAGGTGGGACAGGGCTCCAAGAGACCCAGTACTTC; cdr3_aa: CASSQGGTGLQETQYF
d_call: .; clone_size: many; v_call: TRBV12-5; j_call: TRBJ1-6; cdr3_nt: TGTGCTAGACCGGGTCCAGGGAATTCACCCCTCCACTTT; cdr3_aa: CARPGPGNSPLHF
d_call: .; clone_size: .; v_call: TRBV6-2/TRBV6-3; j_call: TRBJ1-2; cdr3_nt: TGTGCCAGCTGGTCCTCGGGGAGGGACTATGGCTACACCTTC; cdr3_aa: CASWSSGRDYGYTF
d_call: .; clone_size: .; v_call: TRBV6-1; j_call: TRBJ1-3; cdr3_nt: TGTGCCAGCACCGCCGTTGCAGGGGTGGTGAACACCATATATTTT; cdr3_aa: CASTAVAGVVNTIYF
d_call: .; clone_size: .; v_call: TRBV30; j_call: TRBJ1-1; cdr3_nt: TGTGCGCAGAGGGGGACCCCTGGTGAAGCTTTCTTT; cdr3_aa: CAQRGTPGEAFF
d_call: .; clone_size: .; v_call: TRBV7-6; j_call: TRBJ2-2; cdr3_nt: TGTGCCAGCAGCCCTCTCGGTAGGGGGGCGGCGAACACCGGGGAGCTGTTTTTT; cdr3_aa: CASSPLGRGAANTGELFF
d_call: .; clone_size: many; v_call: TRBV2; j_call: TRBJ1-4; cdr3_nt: TGTGCCAGCAGTGCCTATCTTCCGGGGGCAAGTGAAAAACTGTTTTTT; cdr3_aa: CASSAYLPGASEKLFF
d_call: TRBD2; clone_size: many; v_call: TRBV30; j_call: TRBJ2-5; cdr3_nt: TGTGCCTGGAGTGGGGGGGGAGAGACCCAGTACTTC; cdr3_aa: CAWSGGGETQYF
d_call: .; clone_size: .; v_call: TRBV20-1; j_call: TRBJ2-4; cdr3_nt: TGCAGTGCTAGAGATCAATATCTCGGGACCGCCAAAAACATTCAGTACTTC; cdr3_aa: CSARDQYLGTAKNIQYF
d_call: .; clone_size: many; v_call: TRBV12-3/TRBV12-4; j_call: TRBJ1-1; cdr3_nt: TGTGCCAGCACCGAAAAAGGGGGGGTTGGCACTGAAGCTTTCTTT; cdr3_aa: CASTEKGGVGTEAFF
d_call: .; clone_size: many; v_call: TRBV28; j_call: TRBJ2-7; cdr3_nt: TGTGCCAGCAGTTTCATGGACAGATCCTACGAGCAGTACTTC; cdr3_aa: CASSFMDRSYEQYF
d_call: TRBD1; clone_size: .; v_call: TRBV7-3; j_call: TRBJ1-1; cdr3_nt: TGTGCCAGCACCTCGACAGGGTCGAAATTGGCTTTCTTT; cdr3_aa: CASTSTGSKLAFF
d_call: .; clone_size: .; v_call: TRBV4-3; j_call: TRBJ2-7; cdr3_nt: TGCGCCAGCAGCCAAGAATATAGGGATTGGTACGAGCAGTACTTC; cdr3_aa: CASSQEYRDWYEQYF